Below, 13 T cell receptor beta chains from the same sample are listed, as sequenced in a study of T cell responses to AZD1222 COVID-19 vaccine. Clones were read by immunoSEQ multiplex PCR, and TCRdb kept only the in-frame ones, dropping some. The sample contains under 150,000 clones, roughly 92% of which appear only once. The source was peripheral blood, collected 28 days after the second AZD1222 dose. The receptors derive from an adult who received the AZD1222 COVID-19 vaccine.

CDR3 nucleotide sequence: TGTGCCAGTAGTGTCTCCCGGGGTTCGAAAGAGACCCAGTACTTC. The encoded protein is CASSVSRGSKETQYF. The V and J genes are TRBV19 and TRBJ2-5; D perhaps matches TRBD2 (5 bases). Trimming left V 5 bases short and J 3 bases short, with 16 bases between. The CDR3 has 15 residues. CDR1 and CDR2 (germline): LNHDA, SQIVND (reference sequence).

The J gene is TRBJ1-2, the V gene TRBV5-1, with D hard to call. The CDR3 extends over 14 amino acids. V was shortened by 4 bases and J by 8 bases, with 18 bases between the two germline ends. The V gene's germline CDR1 is SGHRS and CDR2 YFSETQ. CDR3 bases: TGCGCCAGCAGCCCCGAACCGACCCTAGGCGGCTACACCTTC. It is translated as CASSPEPTLGGYTF.

The chain is built from TRBV5-8 and TRBJ1-1, with no clear D. Trimming left V 4 bases short and J 1 base short, with 14 bases between. The CDR3 covers 15 residues. Germline lookup yields CDR1 SGHTS and CDR2 YDEGEE. The CDR3 loop is CASSPNRPSNTEAFF. The DNA of the CDR3 is TGTGCCAGCAGCCCCAATAGACCGTCGAACACTGAAGCTTTCTTT.

The gene calls are TRBV7-2 and TRBJ1-4, with a weak D call TRBD1 (5 bases). CDR3 size: 15 residues. Germline CDR1 SGHTA, CDR2 FQGNSA. Trimming pared 5 bases from V and 6 bases from J, leaving 16 bases between. For the CDR3, the DNA is TGTGCCAGCAGCCGGGACTCAGGAGCCGATGAAAAACTGTTTTTT. Translating gives CASSRDSGADEKLFF.

V is TRBV5-4 and J is TRBJ2-5; 9 bases are shared with TRBD2. V was clipped by 0 bases and J by 4 bases; unmatched bases: 10. This CDR3 is built from 17 residues. Germline V gene lookup returns CDR1 SGHNT and CDR2 YYREEE (reference sequence). The CDR3 sequence is CASSLVGSGSFGETQYF. The CDR3 bases are TGTGCCAGCAGCTTGGTGGGTAGCGGGAGTTTTGGAGAGACCCAGTACTTC.

This clone has a single count. The rearrangement links TRBV9 to TRBJ1-5; D gene uncertain. Trimming stripped 0 bases from V and 4 bases from J, with 8 bases between. The germline V gene has CDR1 SGDLS and CDR2 YYNGEE. CDR3 size: 14 residues. The CDR3 region is CASSVGAANQPQHF. The CDR3 nucleotides are TGTGCCAGCAGCGTAGGGGCAGCTAATCAGCCCCAGCATTTT.

The J gene is TRBJ1-2, the V gene TRBV5-1, with 9 bases that match TRBD1. Germline V gene lookup returns CDR1 SGHRS and CDR2 YFSETQ. Losses at the gene ends were 4 bases for V and 5 bases for J; bases not matched to a gene: 6. The CDR3 sequence is 14 residues long. The CDR3 bases are TGCGCCAGCAGCACTCGGACAGGGGAATATGGCTACACCTTC. It encodes CASSTRTGEYGYTF.

This chain connects TRBV7-2 to TRBJ1-1; D not certain. The CDR3 length is 12 residues. Germline lookup yields CDR1 SGHTA and CDR2 FQGNSA. Trimming took 1 base from V and 4 from J, leaving 4 bases between them. CDR3 sequence (DNA): TGTGCCAGCAGCTTAGTCAGCACTGAAGCTTTCTTT. This translates into CASSLVSTEAFF.

This clone turned up a few times. J is TRBJ2-5 and V is TRBV5-6; 8 positions agree with TRBD1. Trimming cost V 4 bases and J 2 bases; bases outside gene matches: 7. The CDR3 loop spans 15 amino acids. Germline CDR1 SGHDT, CDR2 YYEEEE. In DNA, the CDR3 is TGTGCCAGCAGCGGACAGGGATGGGGGCAAGAGACCCAGTACTTC. It codes for CASSGQGWGQETQYF.

This clone was seen only once. The V call is TRBV5-4, the J call TRBJ1-3, with TRBD1 matching 7 bases. CDR1 SGHNT and CDR2 YYREEE come from the germline V gene (reference sequence). V gave up 2 bases and J gave up 0 bases; unmatched junction bases: 2. The CDR3 spans 15 residues. CDR3 sequence: CASSLQGTSGNTIYF. Written as DNA, the CDR3 is TGTGCCAGCAGCTTACAGGGGACCTCTGGAAACACCATATATTTT.

The rearrangement uses TRBV30 and TRBJ1-2; perhaps TRBD1 as D (5 bases). The germline V gene encodes CDR1 GTSNPN and CDR2 SVGIG (reference sequence). CDR3 size: 10 residues. V lost 5 bases, J lost 8 bases, and 9 bases lay in between. This CDR3 is CAWGGGGYTF. The CDR3 coding sequence is TGTGCCTGGGGGGGTGGGGGCTACACCTTC.

This clone appeared a single time. The V and J genes are TRBV19 and TRBJ2-6; tentatively, D is TRBD2 (5 bases). The CDR3 spans 18 residues. Germline CDR1 LNHDA, CDR2 SQIVND (reference sequence). Trimming pared 1 base from V and 0 bases from J, leaving 13 bases between. The CDR3 protein is CASSIAGPGGSGANVLTF. DNA of the CDR3: TGTGCCAGTAGTATAGCGGGCCCAGGAGGCTCTGGGGCCAACGTCCTGACTTTC.

The DNA of the CDR3 is TGTGCCAGCAGTTCGGGACTAGCGGAGAAGGAGACCCAGTACTTC. Translated, it gives CASSSGLAEKETQYF. V usage is TRBV6-6 and J usage is TRBJ2-5; 11 bases map to TRBD2. Germline V lookup: CDR1 MNHNY, CDR2 SVGAGI (reference sequence). The CDR3 contains 15 residues. With 4 bases clipped from V and 5 bases from J, the junction kept 6 bases outside the gene matches.